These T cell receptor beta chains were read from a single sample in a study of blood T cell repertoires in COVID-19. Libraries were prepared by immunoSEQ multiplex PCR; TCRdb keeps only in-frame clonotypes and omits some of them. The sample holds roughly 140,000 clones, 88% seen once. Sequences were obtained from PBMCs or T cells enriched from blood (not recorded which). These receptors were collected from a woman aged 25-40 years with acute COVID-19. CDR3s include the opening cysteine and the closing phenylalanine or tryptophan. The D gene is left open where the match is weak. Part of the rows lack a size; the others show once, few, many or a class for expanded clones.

cdr3_aa: CASSIGLAGKQFF
cdr3_nt: TGTGCCAGTAGTATTGGCCTAGCGGGGAAGCAGTTCTTC
j_call: TRBJ2-1
v_call: TRBV19
d_call: TRBD2
clone_size: -

cdr3_aa: CASSLGGGRLAEQYF
cdr3_nt: TGTGCCAGCAGCTTAGGCGGCGGGAGGTTAGCCGAGCAGTACTTC
j_call: TRBJ2-7
v_call: TRBV7-2
d_call: TRBD2
clone_size: -

cdr3_aa: CASSLAVQANTGELFF
cdr3_nt: TGTGCCAGCAGCTTAGCGGTTCAGGCGAACACCGGGGAGCTGTTTTTT
j_call: TRBJ2-2
v_call: TRBV11-3
d_call: -
clone_size: once

cdr3_aa: CASSWDRASNQPQHF
cdr3_nt: TGTGCCAGCAGTTGGGACAGGGCTAGCAATCAGCCCCAGCATTTT
j_call: TRBJ1-5
v_call: TRBV27
d_call: TRBD1
clone_size: -

cdr3_aa: CAWSVGAAGNNEQFF
cdr3_nt: TGTGCCTGGAGTGTAGGAGCGGCGGGGAACAATGAGCAGTTCTTC
j_call: TRBJ2-1
v_call: TRBV30
d_call: -
clone_size: -

cdr3_aa: CASSSFDRPNTEAFF
cdr3_nt: TGTGCCAGCAGCTCTTTCGACAGACCGAACACTGAAGCTTTCTTT
j_call: TRBJ1-1
v_call: TRBV7-9
d_call: -
clone_size: -

cdr3_aa: CASSYLTPKLFF
cdr3_nt: TGTGCCAGCAGTTACCTGACACCAAAACTGTTTTTT
j_call: TRBJ1-4
v_call: TRBV12-3/TRBV12-4
d_call: -
clone_size: -

cdr3_aa: CASSIGPRDIIGGYTF
cdr3_nt: TGTGCCAGTAGTATAGGGCCCCGGGACATCATAGGTGGCTACACCTTC
j_call: TRBJ1-2
v_call: TRBV19
d_call: -
clone_size: -

cdr3_aa: CASSLLREGLGEQYF
cdr3_nt: TGTGCCAGCAGTTTATTGCGGGAGGGCCTCGGCGAGCAGTACTTC
j_call: TRBJ2-7
v_call: TRBV28
d_call: TRBD2
clone_size: -

cdr3_aa: CSAITSYEQYF
cdr3_nt: TGCAGTGCTATTACATCCTACGAGCAGTACTTC
j_call: TRBJ2-7
v_call: TRBV20-1
d_call: -
clone_size: -

cdr3_aa: CASSRMAGELFF
cdr3_nt: TGTGCCAGCAGCAGGATGGCCGGGGAGCTGTTTTTT
j_call: TRBJ2-2
v_call: TRBV25-1
d_call: -
clone_size: -

cdr3_aa: CASSEWGQDNQPQHF
cdr3_nt: TGTGCCAGCAGCGAATGGGGACAGGACAATCAGCCCCAGCATTTT
j_call: TRBJ1-5
v_call: TRBV7-2
d_call: TRBD1
clone_size: -

cdr3_aa: CASSDGTSGHNEQFF
cdr3_nt: TGTGCCAGCAGCGACGGGACTAGCGGCCACAATGAGCAGTTCTTC
j_call: TRBJ2-1
v_call: TRBV7-6
d_call: TRBD2
clone_size: once

cdr3_aa: CASSWVDSSTGAFF
cdr3_nt: TGTGCCAGCAGTTGGGTCGACAGCTCTACCGGAGCTTTCTTT
j_call: TRBJ1-1
v_call: TRBV27
d_call: -
clone_size: -

cdr3_aa: CAISESSGGGYNEQFF
cdr3_nt: TGTGCCATCAGTGAGTCGAGTGGGGGCGGGTACAATGAGCAGTTCTTC
j_call: TRBJ2-1
v_call: TRBV10-3
d_call: -
clone_size: -

cdr3_aa: CASSQDYYHQYEQYF
cdr3_nt: TGTGCCAGCAGCCAAGATTATTACCATCAGTACGAGCAGTACTTC
j_call: TRBJ2-7
v_call: TRBV3-1/TRBV3-2
d_call: -
clone_size: once

cdr3_aa: CASSDGVGYTF
cdr3_nt: TGTGCCAGCAGTGACGGGGTTGGCTACACCTTC
j_call: TRBJ1-2
v_call: TRBV6-2/TRBV6-3
d_call: -
clone_size: -

cdr3_aa: CASSTGQGNQPQHF
cdr3_nt: TGTGCCAGCAGCACCGGACAGGGCAATCAGCCCCAGCATTTT
j_call: TRBJ1-5
v_call: TRBV11-2
d_call: TRBD1
clone_size: -

cdr3_aa: CASSETLVGGWTEAFF
cdr3_nt: TGTGCCAGCAGTGAAACTCTGGTCGGGGGATGGACTGAAGCTTTCTTT
j_call: TRBJ1-1
v_call: TRBV25-1
d_call: -
clone_size: -

cdr3_aa: CASSTGMNTEAFF
cdr3_nt: TGCGCCAGCAGCACAGGGATGAACACTGAAGCTTTCTTT
j_call: TRBJ1-1
v_call: TRBV5-1
d_call: -
clone_size: -

cdr3_aa: CASSAQGIRGYTF
cdr3_nt: TGTGCCAGCAGCGCACAGGGAATCAGGGGCTACACCTTC
j_call: TRBJ1-2
v_call: TRBV5-4
d_call: -
clone_size: -

cdr3_aa: CASSQDPAAGRGETQYF
cdr3_nt: TGCGCCAGCAGCCAAGACCCGGCGGCAGGGAGGGGGGAGACCCAGTACTTC
j_call: TRBJ2-5
v_call: TRBV4-3
d_call: -
clone_size: -

cdr3_aa: CASRSGLDTQYF
cdr3_nt: TGTGCCAGCAGGTCAGGACTGGATACGCAGTATTTT
j_call: TRBJ2-3
v_call: TRBV6-5
d_call: -
clone_size: -

cdr3_aa: CARSHGQRGPYGYTF
cdr3_nt: TGTGCCAGGAGTCACGGGCAGCGGGGCCCTTATGGCTACACCTTC
j_call: TRBJ1-2
v_call: TRBV6-9
d_call: -
clone_size: -

cdr3_aa: CASSHIPGGEEQFF
cdr3_nt: TGTGCCAGCAGTCATATACCAGGGGGCGAAGAGCAGTTCTTC
j_call: TRBJ2-1
v_call: TRBV28
d_call: TRBD1
clone_size: -

cdr3_aa: CAWSRRSINTEAFF
cdr3_nt: TGTGCCTGGTCTAGGCGAAGCATTAACACTGAAGCTTTCTTT
j_call: TRBJ1-1
v_call: TRBV30
d_call: -
clone_size: -

cdr3_aa: CASSLPLTGSTEAFF
cdr3_nt: TGTGCCAGCAGTTTACCCCTCACAGGGAGCACTGAAGCTTTCTTT
j_call: TRBJ1-1
v_call: TRBV28
d_call: -
clone_size: -

cdr3_aa: CSASPGTGANGYTF
cdr3_nt: TGCAGCGCCTCGCCCGGGACAGGGGCAAATGGCTACACCTTC
j_call: TRBJ1-2
v_call: TRBV29-1
d_call: TRBD1
clone_size: -